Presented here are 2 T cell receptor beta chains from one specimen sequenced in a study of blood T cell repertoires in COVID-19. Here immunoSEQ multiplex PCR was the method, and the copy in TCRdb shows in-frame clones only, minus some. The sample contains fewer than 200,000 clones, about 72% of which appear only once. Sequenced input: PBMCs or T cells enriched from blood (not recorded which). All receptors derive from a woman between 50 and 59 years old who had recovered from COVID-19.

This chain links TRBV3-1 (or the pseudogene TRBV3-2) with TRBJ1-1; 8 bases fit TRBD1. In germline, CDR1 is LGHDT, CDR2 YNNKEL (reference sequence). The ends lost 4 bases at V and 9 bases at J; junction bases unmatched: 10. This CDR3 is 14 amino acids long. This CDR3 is CASSRFKDRVKAFF. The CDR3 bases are TGTGCCAGCAGCCGATTTAAGGACAGGGTGAAAGCTTTCTTT.

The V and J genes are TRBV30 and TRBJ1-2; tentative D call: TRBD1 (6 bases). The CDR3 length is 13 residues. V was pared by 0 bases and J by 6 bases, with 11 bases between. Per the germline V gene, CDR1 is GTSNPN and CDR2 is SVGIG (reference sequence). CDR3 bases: TGTGCCTGGAGTGTAGGGGGGGCGGATGGCTACACCTTC. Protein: CAWSVGGADGYTF. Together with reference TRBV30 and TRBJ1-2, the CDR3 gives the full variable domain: SQTIHQWPATLVQPVGSPLSLECTVEGTSNPNLYWYRQAAGRGLQLLFYSVGIGQISSEVPQNLSASRPQDRQFILSSKKLLLSDSGFYLCAWSVGGADGYTFGSGTRLTVV.